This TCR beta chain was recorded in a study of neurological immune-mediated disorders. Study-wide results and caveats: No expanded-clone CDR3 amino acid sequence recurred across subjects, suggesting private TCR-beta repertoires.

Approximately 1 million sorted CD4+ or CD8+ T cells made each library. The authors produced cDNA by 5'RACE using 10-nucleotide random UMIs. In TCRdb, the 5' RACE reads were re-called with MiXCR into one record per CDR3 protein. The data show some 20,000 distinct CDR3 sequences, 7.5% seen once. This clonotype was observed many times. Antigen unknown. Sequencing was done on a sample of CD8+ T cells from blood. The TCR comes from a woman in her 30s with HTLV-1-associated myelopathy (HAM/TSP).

The CDR3 nucleotides are TGTGCCAGCAGCTGGAGACTAGCGGGGGAAACAGATACGCAGTATTTT. This encodes CASSWRLAGETDTQYF. The chain couples TRBV7-8 to TRBJ2-3, with TRBD2 matching over 12 bases. J was trimmed by 3 bases and V by 4 bases; bases with no gene match: 5. The CDR3 is 16 amino acids. Germline values: CDR1 SGHVS, CDR2 FQNEAQ.